The entry that follows covers one T cell receptor beta chain sequence. No antigen is known for it. The CDR3 consists of 14 residues. The germline V gene has CDR1 GTSNPN and CDR2 SVGIG (reference sequence). V was trimmed by 0 bases and J by 0 bases, leaving 9 bases between them. The data are from a study of STAT3 mutations in large granular lymphocyte leukemia. Study as a whole: Roughly half of the longitudinally sequenced T-LGLL patients carried detectable canonical activating STAT3 mutations. Broader study findings: All newly emerging clones after therapy were STAT3 wild type. In T-cell large granular lymphocyte leukemia, about half of patients showed multiple immunodominant subclonotypes. Suggested: STAT3 mutation was not the ancestral event for these clonal expansions.

Each sample's TCRbeta library yielded on average roughly 43,000 productive templates. The protocol was immunoSEQ multiplex PCR, while the TCRdb copy is restricted to in-frame clones and leaves out a portion. In the table there are under 15,000 clones, more than 75% of which are singletons. The sequence came from a man in his sixties with T-cell large granular lymphocyte leukemia. Some clones in this sample may be carry-over from other donors' samples. The genes are TRBV30 and TRBJ2-7; no clear D. The material sequenced was peripheral blood mononuclear cells. CDR3 DNA: TGTGCCTGGAGTGTAGATTCGCCCTCCTACGAGCAGTACTTC. This encodes CAWSVDSPSYEQYF.